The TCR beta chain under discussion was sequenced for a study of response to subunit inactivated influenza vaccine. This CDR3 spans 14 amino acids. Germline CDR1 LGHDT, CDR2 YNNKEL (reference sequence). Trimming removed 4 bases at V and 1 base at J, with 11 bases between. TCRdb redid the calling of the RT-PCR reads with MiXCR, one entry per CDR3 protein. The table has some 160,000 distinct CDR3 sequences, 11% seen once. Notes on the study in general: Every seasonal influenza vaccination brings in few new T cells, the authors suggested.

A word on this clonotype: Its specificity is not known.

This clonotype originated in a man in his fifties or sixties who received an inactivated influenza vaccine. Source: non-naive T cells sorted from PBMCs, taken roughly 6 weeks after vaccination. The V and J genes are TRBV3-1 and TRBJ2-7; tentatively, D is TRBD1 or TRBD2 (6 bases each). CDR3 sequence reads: CASSRGATSYEQYF. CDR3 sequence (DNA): TGTGCCAGCAGCCGGGGGGCCACTTCCTACGAGCAGTACTTC.